The TCR beta chain described here comes from a study of PD-1 blockade in classical Hodgkin lymphoma. Study observations and caveats: As was reported, newly diagnosed patients showed lower baseline TCR diversity than healthy donors did. Newly diagnosed and completely responding patients shared comparable baseline diversity. Compared with baseline, CD4+ but not CD8+ TCR diversity had risen significantly by C4D1.

As to this clone: Antigen specificity is unknown.

All patients relapsed after autologous stem cell transplantation, and brentuximab vedotin exposure varied. This table comes from immunoSEQ multiplex PCR, and its TCRdb copy is limited to in-frame clones, with some not included. The sample holds fewer than 100,000 clones, around 90% seen once. Sequenced here: peripheral blood mononuclear cells (PBMCs), sampled at baseline. The TCR sequence derives from a human donor with classical Hodgkin lymphoma.

CDR3 coding DNA: TGTGCCAGTAGTATAGCGGGACAGGGTGCTGGGGCCAACGTCCTGACTTTC. Amino acid sequence: CASSIAGQGAGANVLTF. V gene TRBV19 combines with J gene TRBJ2-6, with 9 bases matching TRBD1. Germline loops: CDR1 LNHDA, CDR2 SQIVND (reference sequence). This CDR3 region has 17 residues. V dropped 1 base and J dropped 2; count of bases not matched to a gene: 3.